This T cell receptor beta chain was obtained from a study of blood T cell repertoires in COVID-19. For the study at large: Acute and convalescent COVID-19 samples came from the United States, Italy and Spain.

V lost 1 base and J lost 8, with 12 bases in between. The CDR3 consists of 15 residues. The germline gives CDR1 SGHAT, CDR2 FQNNGV. Source study methods: Amplification with reference gene primers provided the estimates of nucleated cell counts. Profiling relied on immunoSEQ multiplex PCR, and the TCRdb table lists in-frame clones only, not all of them. V and J calls and clone size are as listed in that table; D and trimming were resolved from the DNA. Counted here are 70,000 or so clones, about 92% occurring once; the ten biggest clones make up approximately 1.5%. This chain uses TRBV11-2 with TRBJ1-6; possible D gene TRBD1, 5 bases. This clonotype was obtained from a man between 45 and 60 years old with acute or convalescent COVID-19. The sample comprised peripheral blood. The CDR3 DNA reads as TGTGCCAGCAGCTTAGGTGGTCAGGGTTATTCACCCCTCCACTTT. This encodes CASSLGGQGYSPLHF.